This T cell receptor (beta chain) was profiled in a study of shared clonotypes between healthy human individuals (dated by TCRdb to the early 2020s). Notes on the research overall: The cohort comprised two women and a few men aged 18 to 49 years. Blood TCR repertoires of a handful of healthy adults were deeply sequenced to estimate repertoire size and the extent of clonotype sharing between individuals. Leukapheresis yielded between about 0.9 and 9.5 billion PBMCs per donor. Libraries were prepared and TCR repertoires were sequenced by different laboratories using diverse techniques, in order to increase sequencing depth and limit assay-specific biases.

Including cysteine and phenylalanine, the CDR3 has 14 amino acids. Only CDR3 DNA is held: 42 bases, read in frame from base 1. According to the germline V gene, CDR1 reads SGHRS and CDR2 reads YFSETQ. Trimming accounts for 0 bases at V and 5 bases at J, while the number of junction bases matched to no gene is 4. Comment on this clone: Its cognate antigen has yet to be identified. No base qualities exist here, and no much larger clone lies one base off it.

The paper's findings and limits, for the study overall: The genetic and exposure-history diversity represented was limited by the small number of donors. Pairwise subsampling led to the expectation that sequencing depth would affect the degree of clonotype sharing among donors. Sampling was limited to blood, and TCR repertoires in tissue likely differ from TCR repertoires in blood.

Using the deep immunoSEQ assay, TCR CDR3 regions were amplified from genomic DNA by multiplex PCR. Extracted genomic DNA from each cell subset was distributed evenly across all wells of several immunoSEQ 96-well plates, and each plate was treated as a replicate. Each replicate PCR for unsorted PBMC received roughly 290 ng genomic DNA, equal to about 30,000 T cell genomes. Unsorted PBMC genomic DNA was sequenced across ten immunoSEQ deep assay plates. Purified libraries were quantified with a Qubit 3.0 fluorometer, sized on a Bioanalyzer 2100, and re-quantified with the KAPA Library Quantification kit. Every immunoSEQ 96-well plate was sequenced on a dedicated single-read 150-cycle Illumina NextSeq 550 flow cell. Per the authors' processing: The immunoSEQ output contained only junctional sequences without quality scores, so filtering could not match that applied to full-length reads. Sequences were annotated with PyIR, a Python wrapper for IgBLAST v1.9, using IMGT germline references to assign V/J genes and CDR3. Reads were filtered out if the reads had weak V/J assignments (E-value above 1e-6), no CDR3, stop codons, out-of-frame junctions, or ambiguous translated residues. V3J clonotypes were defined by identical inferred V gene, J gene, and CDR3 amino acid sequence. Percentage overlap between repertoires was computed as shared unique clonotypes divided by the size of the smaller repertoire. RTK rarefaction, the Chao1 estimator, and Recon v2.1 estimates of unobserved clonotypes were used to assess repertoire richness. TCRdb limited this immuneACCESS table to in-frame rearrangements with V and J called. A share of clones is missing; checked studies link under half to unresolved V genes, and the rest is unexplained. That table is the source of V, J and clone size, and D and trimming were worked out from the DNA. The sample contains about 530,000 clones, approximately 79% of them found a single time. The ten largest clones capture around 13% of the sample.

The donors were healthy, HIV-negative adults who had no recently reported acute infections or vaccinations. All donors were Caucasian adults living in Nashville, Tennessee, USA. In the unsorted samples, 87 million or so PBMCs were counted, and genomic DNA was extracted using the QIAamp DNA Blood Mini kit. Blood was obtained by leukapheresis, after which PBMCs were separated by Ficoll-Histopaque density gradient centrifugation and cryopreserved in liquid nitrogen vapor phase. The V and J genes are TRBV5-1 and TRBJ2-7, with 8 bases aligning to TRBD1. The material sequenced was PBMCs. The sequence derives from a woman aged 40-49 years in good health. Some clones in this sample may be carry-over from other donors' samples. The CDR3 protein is CASSLVQGADEQYF. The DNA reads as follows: TGCGCCAGCAGCTTGGTGCAGGGGGCTGACGAGCAGTACTTC. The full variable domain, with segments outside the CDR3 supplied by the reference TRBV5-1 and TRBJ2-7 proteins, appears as KAGVTQTPRYLIKTRGQQVTLSCSPISGHRSVSWYQQTPGQGLQFLFEYFSETQRNKGNFPGRFSGRQFSNSRSEMNVSTLELGDSALYLCASSLVQGADEQYFGPGTRLTVT.